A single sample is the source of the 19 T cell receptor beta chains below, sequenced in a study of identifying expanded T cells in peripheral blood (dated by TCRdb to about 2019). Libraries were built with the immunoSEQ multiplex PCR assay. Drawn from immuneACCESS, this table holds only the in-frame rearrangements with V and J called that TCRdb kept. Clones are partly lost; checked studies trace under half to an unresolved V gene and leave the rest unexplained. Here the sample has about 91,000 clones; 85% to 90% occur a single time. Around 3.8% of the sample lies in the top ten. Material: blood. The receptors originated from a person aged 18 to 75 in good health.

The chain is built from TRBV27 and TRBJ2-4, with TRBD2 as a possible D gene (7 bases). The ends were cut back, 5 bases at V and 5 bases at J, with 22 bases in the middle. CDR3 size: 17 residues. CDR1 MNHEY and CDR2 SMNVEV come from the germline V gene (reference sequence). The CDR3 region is CASSGRRTRGVENIQYF. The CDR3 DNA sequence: TGTGCCAGCAGTGGGCGGCGGACTAGGGGGGTGGAAAACATTCAGTACTTC.

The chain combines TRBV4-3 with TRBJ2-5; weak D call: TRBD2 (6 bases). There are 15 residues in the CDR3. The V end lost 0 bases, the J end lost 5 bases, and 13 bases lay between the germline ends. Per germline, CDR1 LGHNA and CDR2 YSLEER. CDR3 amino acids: CASSQDHGAGETQYF. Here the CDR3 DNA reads TGCGCCAGCAGCCAAGATCACGGGGCGGGGGAGACCCAGTACTTC.

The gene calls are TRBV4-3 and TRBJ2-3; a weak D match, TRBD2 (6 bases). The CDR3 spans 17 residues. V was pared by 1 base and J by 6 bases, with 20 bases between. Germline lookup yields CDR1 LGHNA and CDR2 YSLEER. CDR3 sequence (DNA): TGCGCCAGCAGCCAAGTGGCGGGAACTAGTTACCCTGATACGCAGTATTTT. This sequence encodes CASSQVAGTSYPDTQYF.

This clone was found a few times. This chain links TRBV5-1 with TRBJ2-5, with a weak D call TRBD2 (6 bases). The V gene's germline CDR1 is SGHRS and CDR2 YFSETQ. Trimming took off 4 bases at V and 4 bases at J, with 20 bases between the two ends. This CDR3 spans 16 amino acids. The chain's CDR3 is CASSELGGRMGETQYF. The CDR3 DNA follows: TGCGCCAGCAGCGAATTGGGGGGTCGTATGGGAGAGACCCAGTACTTC.

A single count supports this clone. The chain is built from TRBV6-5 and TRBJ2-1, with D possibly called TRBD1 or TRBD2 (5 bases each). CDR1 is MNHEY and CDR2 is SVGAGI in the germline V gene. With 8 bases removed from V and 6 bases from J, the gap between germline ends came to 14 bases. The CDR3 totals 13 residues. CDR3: CASQGPGTNEQFF. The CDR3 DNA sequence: TGTGCCAGCCAAGGTCCAGGGACCAATGAGCAGTTCTTC.

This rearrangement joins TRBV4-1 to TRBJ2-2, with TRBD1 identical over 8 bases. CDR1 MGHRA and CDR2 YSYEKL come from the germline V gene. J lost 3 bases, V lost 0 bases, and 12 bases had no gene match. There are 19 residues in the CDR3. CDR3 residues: CASSQDWTGYTLYTGELFF. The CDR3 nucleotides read TGCGCCAGCAGCCAAGACTGGACAGGGTACACACTTTACACCGGGGAGCTGTTTTTT.

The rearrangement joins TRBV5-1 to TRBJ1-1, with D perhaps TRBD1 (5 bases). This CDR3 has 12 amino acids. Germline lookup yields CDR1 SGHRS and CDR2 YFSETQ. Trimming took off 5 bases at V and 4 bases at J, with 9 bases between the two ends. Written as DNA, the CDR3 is TGCGCCAGCAGTTGGGGGGGCACTGAAGCTTTCTTT. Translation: CASSWGGTEAFF.

The CDR3 here is CSAGFYEQYF. For the CDR3, the DNA is TGCAGTGCTGGCTTCTACGAGCAGTACTTC. The chain couples TRBV20-1 to TRBJ2-7; D is ambiguous. Germline V gives CDR1 DFQATT, CDR2 SNEGSKA (reference sequence). The CDR3 is 10 amino acids. V was shortened by 5 bases and J by 3 bases, with 5 bases between the two germline ends.

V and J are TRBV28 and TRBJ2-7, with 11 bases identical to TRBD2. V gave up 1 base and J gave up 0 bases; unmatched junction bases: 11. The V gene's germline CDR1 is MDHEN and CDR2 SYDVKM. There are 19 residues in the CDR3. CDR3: CASSLSLAGDKISSYEQYF. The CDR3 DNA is TGTGCCAGCAGTTTATCACTAGCGGGAGACAAGATAAGCTCCTACGAGCAGTACTTC.

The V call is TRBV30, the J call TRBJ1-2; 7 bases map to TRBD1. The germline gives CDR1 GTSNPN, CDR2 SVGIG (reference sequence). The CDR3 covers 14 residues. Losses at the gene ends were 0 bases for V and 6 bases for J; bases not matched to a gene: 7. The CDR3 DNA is TGTGCCTGGAGTGTACTTCGGACAGGCAATGGCTACACCTTC. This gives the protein CAWSVLRTGNGYTF.

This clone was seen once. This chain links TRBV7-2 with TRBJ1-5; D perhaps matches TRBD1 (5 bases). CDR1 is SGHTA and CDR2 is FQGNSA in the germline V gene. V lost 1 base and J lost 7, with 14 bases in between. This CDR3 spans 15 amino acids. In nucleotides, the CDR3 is TGTGCCAGCAGCTTAGATAGACAGCCGGTACAGCCCCAGCATTTT. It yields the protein CASSLDRQPVQPQHF. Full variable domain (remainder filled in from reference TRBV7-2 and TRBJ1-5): GAGVSQSPSNKVTEKGKDVELRCDPISGHTALYWYRQSLGQGLEFLIYFQGNSAPDKSGLPSDRFSAERTGGSVSTLTIQRTQQEDSAVYLCASSLDRQPVQPQHFGDGTRLSIL.

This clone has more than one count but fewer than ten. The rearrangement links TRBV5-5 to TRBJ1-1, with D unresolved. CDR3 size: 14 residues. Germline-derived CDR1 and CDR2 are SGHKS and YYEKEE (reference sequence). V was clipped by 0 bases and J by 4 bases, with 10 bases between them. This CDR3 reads CASSLAGEVTEAFF. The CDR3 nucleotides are TGTGCCAGCAGCTTGGCCGGGGAGGTCACTGAAGCTTTCTTT. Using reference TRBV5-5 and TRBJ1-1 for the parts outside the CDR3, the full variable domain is DAGVTQSPTHLIKTRGQQVTLRCSPISGHKSVSWYQQVLGQGPQFIFQYYEKEERGRGNFPDRFSARQFPNYSSELNVNALLLGDSALYLCASSLAGEVTEAFFGQGTRLTVV.

The CDR3 coding sequence is TGTGCCAGCAGTTTATCTTATCGAGCGGGAGTCTTCGAGCAGTACTTC. This codes for CASSLSYRAGVFEQYF. The chain links TRBV28 to TRBJ2-7; 8 nucleotides match TRBD2. Trimming cost V 1 base and J 6 bases; bases outside gene matches: 11. This CDR3 is built from 16 residues. The germline V gene encodes CDR1 MDHEN and CDR2 SYDVKM.

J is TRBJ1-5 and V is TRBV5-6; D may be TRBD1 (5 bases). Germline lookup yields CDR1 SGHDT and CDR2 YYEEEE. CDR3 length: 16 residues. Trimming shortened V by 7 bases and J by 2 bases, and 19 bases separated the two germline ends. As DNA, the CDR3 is TGTGCCAGCGTATCCCTCAGGGATTGGGGCAATCAGCCCCAGCATTTT. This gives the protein CASVSLRDWGNQPQHF.

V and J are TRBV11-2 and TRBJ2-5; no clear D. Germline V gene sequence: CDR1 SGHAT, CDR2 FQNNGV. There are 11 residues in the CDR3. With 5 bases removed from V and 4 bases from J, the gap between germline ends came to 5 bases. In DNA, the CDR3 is TGTGCCAGCAGCCCCCGAGAGACCCAGTACTTC. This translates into CASSPRETQYF.

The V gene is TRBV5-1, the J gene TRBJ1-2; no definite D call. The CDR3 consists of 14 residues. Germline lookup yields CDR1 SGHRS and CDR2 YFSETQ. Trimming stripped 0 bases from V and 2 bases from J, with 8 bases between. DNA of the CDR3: TGCGCCAGCAGCTTGGCCGAGGAAAACTATGGCTACACCTTC. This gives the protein CASSLAEENYGYTF. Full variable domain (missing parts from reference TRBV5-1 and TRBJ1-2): KAGVTQTPRYLIKTRGQQVTLSCSPISGHRSVSWYQQTPGQGLQFLFEYFSETQRNKGNFPGRFSGRQFSNSRSEMNVSTLELGDSALYLCASSLAEENYGYTFGSGTRLTVV.

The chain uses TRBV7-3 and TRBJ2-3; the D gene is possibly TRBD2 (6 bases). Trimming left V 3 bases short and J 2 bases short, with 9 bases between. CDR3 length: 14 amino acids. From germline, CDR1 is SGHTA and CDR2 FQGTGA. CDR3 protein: CASSFRDSTDTQYF. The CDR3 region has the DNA TGTGCCAGCAGCTTTCGGGACTCCACAGATACGCAGTATTTT.

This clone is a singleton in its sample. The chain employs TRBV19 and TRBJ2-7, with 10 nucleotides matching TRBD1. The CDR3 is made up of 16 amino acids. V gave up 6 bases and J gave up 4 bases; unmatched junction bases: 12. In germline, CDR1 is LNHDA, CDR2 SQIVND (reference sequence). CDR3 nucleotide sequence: TGTGCCAGTAGCAGCCAAGCGGACAGGGGGGGGTACGAGCAGTACTTC. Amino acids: CASSSQADRGGYEQYF.

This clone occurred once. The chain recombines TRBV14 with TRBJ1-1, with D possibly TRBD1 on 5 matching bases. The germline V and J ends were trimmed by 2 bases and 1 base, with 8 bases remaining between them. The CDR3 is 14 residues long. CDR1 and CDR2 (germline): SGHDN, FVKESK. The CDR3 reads CASSQSQGNTEAFF. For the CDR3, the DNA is TGTGCCAGCAGCCAATCTCAGGGGAACACTGAAGCTTTCTTT.